The 9 T cell receptor beta chains below all came from one sample that was sequenced in a study of blood T cell repertoires in COVID-19. Assay: immunoSEQ multiplex PCR; the TCRdb copy retains only in-frame clones and omits some. The sample has about 180,000 clones, around 80% seen once. Material: peripheral blood. The receptors were sampled from a woman of 80 years or more with COVID-19, enrolled during active disease.

Only one count was recorded for this clone. The V and J genes are TRBV18 and TRBJ2-1, with no clear D. CDR1 is KGHSH, CDR2 LQKENI, per germline. The V end was cut by 6 bases, the J end by 9 bases, with 9 bases between. CDR3 length equals 11 residues. The CDR3 region has the DNA TGTGCCAGCTCGCTAGAAAGTGAGCAGTTCTTC. It encodes CASSLESEQFF.

This chain links TRBV28 with TRBJ1-4; no clear D gene. CDR3 length: 11 residues. Germline loops: CDR1 MDHEN, CDR2 SYDVKM. V shed 3 bases and J shed 9 bases, with 5 bases lying between them. The CDR3 reads CASSFRQKLFF. The CDR3, as DNA: TGTGCCAGCAGTTTCAGGCAAAAACTGTTTTTT.

The chain couples TRBV5-4 to TRBJ2-2; 9 bases map to TRBD2. CDR1 is SGHNT and CDR2 is YYREEE in the germline V gene (reference sequence). The ends lost 3 bases at V and 6 bases at J; junction bases unmatched: 6. The CDR3 runs 15 residues. The CDR3 spells CASSWPGLASGELFF. As DNA, the CDR3 is TGTGCCAGCAGCTGGCCGGGACTAGCATCCGGGGAGCTGTTTTTT.

This clone was seen a handful of times. The chain carries TRBV27 and TRBJ1-5, with 7 bases fitting TRBD1. Germline CDR1 and CDR2: MNHEY and SMNVEV (reference sequence). V trimming: 3 bases; J trimming: 7 bases; junction bases outside the gene matches: 6. The length of the CDR3 is 14 residues. The CDR3 sequence is CASSFRQGRQPQHF. CDR3 bases: TGTGCCAGCAGTTTTAGACAGGGCAGACAGCCCCAGCATTTT.

This CDR3 reads CASSPTPGQGAGTEAFF. CDR3 nucleotides: TGTGCCAGCAGCCCAACCCCGGGACAGGGAGCGGGAACTGAAGCTTTCTTT. The chain links TRBV7-2 to TRBJ1-1, with 9 bases identical to TRBD1. J was trimmed by 5 bases and V by 5 bases; bases with no gene match: 15. Germline V gene lookup returns CDR1 SGHTA and CDR2 FQGNSA. This CDR3 spans 17 amino acids.

The chain couples TRBV21-1 to TRBJ1-6; TRBD1, the D gene given by the table, was not confirmed from the DNA. TRBV21-1 is assigned pseudogene status. This CDR3 comprises 15 residues. DNA of the CDR3: TGTGCCAGCAGCAAATTGGGCAGTCAGGCTTCACCCCTCCACTTT. This sequence encodes CASSKLGSQASPLHF.

J is TRBJ1-3 and V is TRBV6-5; no clear D gene. The CDR3 is made up of 13 amino acids. The V end was cut by 0 bases, the J end by 2 bases, with 2 bases between. Germline V CDR1 and CDR2: MNHEY, SVGAGI. The CDR3 protein is CASSYSTGNTIYF. The CDR3 DNA reads as TGTGCCAGCAGTTACTCCACTGGAAACACCATATATTTT.

This clone was detected only a few times. The CDR3 DNA reads as TGTGCCAGCAGCTTAGAGGTTTATGGGGCAATCAACACTGAAGCTTTCTTT. Translated: CASSLEVYGAINTEAFF. The rearrangement links TRBV7-2 to TRBJ1-1; TRBD1 is a possible D gene (5 bases). The germline gives CDR1 SGHTA, CDR2 FQGNSA. The CDR3 is 17 residues long. V lost 1 base and J 2 bases, leaving 17 bases between the germline ends.

The rearrangement uses TRBV27 and TRBJ2-2; 9 bases are a match to TRBD1. This CDR3 has 14 residues. After removal of 6 bases from V and 6 bases from J, the junction contained 5 bases not matched to a gene. Looked up from germline, CDR1 is MNHEY and CDR2 is SMNVEV (reference sequence). The CDR3 DNA reads as TGTGCCAGCAGGATGGGGACAGGGTCCGGGGAGCTGTTTTTT. Translation gives CASRMGTGSGELFF.